The source of this TCR beta chain is a study of shared clonotypes between healthy human individuals. The study drew its donors from healthy HIV-negative adults without recent acute infections or vaccinations. Study-level results: An expected dependence of interdonor clonotype sharing on sequencing depth was noted. Represented genetic and exposure-history diversity was restricted by having few donors.

CDR3 length equals 19 residues. Germline V gene sequence: CDR1 SGDLS, CDR2 YYNGEE. Between the trimmed V and J ends, which lost 3 bases and 0 bases, there was a span of 19 bases. This table comes from immunoSEQ multiplex PCR, and its TCRdb copy is limited to in-frame clones, with some not included. The sample has about 2.4 million clones, approximately 93% seen once. A word on this clone: As yet, its antigen is unknown.

The chain couples TRBV9 to TRBJ2-6, with a tentative D call TRBD1 (6 bases). The specimen sequenced was naive CD4+ T cells from PBMCs. Subset of the sample: CD45RA+ positively selected. This TCR was sampled from a young man in good health. Some clones in this sample may be carry-over from other donors' samples. CDR3: CASSGLQGSQSSGANVLTF. Written as DNA, the CDR3 is TGTGCCAGCAGCGGATTACAGGGAAGCCAGAGCTCTGGGGCCAACGTCCTGACTTTC.